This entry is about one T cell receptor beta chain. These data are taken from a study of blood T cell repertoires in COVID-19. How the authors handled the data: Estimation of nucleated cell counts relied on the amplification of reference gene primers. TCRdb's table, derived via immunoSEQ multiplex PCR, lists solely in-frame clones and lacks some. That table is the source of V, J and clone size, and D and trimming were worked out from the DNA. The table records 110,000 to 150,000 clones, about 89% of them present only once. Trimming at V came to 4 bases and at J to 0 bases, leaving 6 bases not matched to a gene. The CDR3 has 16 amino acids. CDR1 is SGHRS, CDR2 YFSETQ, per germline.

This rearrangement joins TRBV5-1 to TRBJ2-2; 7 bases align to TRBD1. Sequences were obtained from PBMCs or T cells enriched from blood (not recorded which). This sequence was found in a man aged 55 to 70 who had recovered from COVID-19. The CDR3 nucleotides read TGCGCCAGCAGCCTTCCACAGGGGCCGAACACCGGGGAGCTGTTTTTT. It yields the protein CASSLPQGPNTGELFF. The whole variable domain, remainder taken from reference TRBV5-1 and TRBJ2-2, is KAGVTQTPRYLIKTRGQQVTLSCSPISGHRSVSWYQQTPGQGLQFLFEYFSETQRNKGNFPGRFSGRQFSNSRSEMNVSTLELGDSALYLCASSLPQGPNTGELFFGEGSRLTVL.